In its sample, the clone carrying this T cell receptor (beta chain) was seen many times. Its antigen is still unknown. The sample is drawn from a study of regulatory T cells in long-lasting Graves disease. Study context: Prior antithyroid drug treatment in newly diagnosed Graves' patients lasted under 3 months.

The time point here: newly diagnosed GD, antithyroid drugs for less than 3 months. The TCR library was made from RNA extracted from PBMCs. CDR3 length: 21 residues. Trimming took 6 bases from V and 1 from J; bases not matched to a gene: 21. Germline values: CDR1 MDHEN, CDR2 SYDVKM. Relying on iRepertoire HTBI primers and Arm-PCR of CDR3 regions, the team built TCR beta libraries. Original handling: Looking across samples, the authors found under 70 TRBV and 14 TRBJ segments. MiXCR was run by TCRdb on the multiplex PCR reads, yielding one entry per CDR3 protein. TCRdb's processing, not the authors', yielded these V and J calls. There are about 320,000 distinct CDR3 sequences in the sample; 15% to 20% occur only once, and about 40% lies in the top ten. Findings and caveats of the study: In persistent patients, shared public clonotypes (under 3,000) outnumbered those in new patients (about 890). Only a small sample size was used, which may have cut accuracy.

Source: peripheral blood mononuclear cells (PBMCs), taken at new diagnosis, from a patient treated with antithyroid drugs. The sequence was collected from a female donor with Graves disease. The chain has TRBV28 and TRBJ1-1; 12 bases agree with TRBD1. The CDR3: CASRRIGTGGALWNSNTEAFF. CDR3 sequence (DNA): TGTGCCAGCAGACGGATCGGGACAGGGGGCGCTTTATGGAATTCGAACACTGAAGCTTTCTTT. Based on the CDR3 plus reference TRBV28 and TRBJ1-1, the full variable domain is DVKVTQSSRYLVKRTGEKVFLECVQDMDHENMFWYRQDPGLGLRLIYFSYDVKMKEKGDIPEGYSVSREKKERFSLILESASTNQTSMYLCASRRIGTGGALWNSNTEAFFGQGTRLTVV.